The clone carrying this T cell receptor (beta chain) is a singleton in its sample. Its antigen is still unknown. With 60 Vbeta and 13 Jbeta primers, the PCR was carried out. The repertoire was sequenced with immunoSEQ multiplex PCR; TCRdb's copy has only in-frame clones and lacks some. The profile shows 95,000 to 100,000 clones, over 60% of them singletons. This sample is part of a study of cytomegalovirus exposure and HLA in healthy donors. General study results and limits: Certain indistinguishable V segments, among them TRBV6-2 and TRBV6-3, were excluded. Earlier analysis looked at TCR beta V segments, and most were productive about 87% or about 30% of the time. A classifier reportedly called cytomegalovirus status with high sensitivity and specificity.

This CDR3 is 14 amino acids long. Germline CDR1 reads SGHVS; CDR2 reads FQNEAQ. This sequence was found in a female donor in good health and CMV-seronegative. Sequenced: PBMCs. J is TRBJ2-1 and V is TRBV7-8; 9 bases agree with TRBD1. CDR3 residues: CASGETGGYNEQFF. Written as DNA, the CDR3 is TGTGCTTCGGGGGAGACAGGGGGCTACAATGAGCAGTTCTTC.